The TCR beta chain under discussion was sequenced for a study of cytomegalovirus exposure and HLA in healthy donors. Study at large: The Caucasian-associated ancestry cluster contained roughly four fifths of the 398 genotyped donors.

Primers: 60 Vbeta forward and 13 Jbeta reverse. Using immunoSEQ multiplex PCR, the repertoire was profiled, and TCRdb retains in-frame clones only, with some absent. Of some 130,000 clones listed, approximately 80% are singletons. Germline values: CDR1 SGHRS, CDR2 YFSETQ. Deletions cut 3 bases from V and 5 bases from J, with 15 bases between. This CDR3 has 14 residues. The source of this sequence is a woman in her forties in good health and CMV-seronegative. The chain has TRBV5-1 and TRBJ2-7; perhaps TRBD2 as D (5 bases). What was sequenced was PBMCs. The CDR3 reads CASSSWSGPDEQYF. DNA for the CDR3: TGCGCCAGCAGCTCATGGAGCGGCCCTGACGAGCAGTACTTC.